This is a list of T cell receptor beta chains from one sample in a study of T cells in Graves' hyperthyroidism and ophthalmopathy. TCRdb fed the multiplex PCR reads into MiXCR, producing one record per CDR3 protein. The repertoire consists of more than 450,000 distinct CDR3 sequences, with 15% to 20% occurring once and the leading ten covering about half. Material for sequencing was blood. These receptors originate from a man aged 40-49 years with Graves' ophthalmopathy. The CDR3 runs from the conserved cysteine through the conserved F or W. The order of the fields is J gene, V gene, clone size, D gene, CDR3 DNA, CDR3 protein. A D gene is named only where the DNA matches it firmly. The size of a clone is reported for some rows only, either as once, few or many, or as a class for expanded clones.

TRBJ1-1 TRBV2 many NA TGTGCCAGCAGTGTTGACGCGAACACTGAAGCTTTCTTT CASSVDANTEAFF
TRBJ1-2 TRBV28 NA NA TGTGCCAGCACCGAACCCTTAAGTGGGTGGGGAAAAGGCTACACCTTC CASTEPLSGWGKGYTF
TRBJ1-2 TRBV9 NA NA TGTGCCAGCGGACTAACCGATAGATATGGCTACACCTTC CASGLTDRYGYTF
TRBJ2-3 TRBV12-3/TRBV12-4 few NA TGTGCCAGCAGTTTAGCGGGGGCCAGCACAGATACGCAGTATTTT CASSLAGASTDTQYF
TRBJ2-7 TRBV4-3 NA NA TGCGCCAGCAGCCAAGAGGTGAGCTACGAGCAGTACTTC CASSQEVSYEQYF
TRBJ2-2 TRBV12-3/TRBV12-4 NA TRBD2 TGTGCCAGCAGCCCTGGGACTAGCCCTGTAAGCGGGGAGCTGTTTTTT CASSPGTSPVSGELFF
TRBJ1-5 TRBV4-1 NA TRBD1 TGCGCCAGCAGCTACAGTCACCAGGGACAGGGAGACCCATATAGCAATCAGCCCCAGCATTTT CASSYSHQGQGDPYSNQPQHF
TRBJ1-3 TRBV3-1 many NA TGTGCCAGCAGTGAGAGAATCTCTGGAAACACCATATATTTT CASSERISGNTIYF
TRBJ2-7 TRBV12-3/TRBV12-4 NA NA TGTGCCAGCCGTGGGGCGGGGAACCACGAGCAGTACTTC CASRGAGNHEQYF
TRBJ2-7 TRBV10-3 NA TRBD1 TGTGCCATCGAGGGGACAGGGGGCTACGAGCAGTACTTC CAIEGTGGYEQYF
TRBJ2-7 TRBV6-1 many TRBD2 TGTGCCAGCAGAGCGGGAGGGCCTGACGAGCAGTACTTC CASRAGGPDEQYF
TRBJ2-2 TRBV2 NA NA TGTGCGTGCGTCAGGGGCGGGGAGCTGTTTTTT CACVRGGELFF
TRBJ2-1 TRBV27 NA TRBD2 TGTGCCAGCAGTCTCCTCAGGGCTAGCGGGAGTTGGAATGAGCAGTTCTTC CASSLLRASGSWNEQFF
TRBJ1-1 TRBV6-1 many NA TGTGCCAGCAGGAAGGAGGGCACTGAAGCTTTCTTT CASRKEGTEAFF
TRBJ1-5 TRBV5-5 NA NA TGTGCCAGCAGCCCGTTCACAGCTTATAGCAATCAGCCCCAGCATTTT CASSPFTAYSNQPQHF
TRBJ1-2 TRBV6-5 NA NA TGTGCCAGCAGTTCGACGGACATCACAGGGAGCTACTATGGCTACACCTTC CASSSTDITGSYYGYTF
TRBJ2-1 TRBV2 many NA TGTGCCAGCAGTGACCCGCGAGTAGCCGATGAGCAGTTCTTC CASSDPRVADEQFF
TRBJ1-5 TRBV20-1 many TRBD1 TGCAGTGCTACAAAAGTCGGACAGGGGGCTAATCAGCCCCAGCATTTT CSATKVGQGANQPQHF
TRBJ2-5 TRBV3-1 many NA TGTGCCAGCAGCCCGACCTCCCGTGGGACCCAGTACTTC CASSPTSRGTQYF
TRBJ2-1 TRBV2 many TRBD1 TGTGCCAGCAATCGACAGGGCTGGGATGAGCAGTTCTTC CASNRQGWDEQFF
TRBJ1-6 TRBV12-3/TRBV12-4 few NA TGTGCCAGCAGTTTAGTTATTCAGGGTTCCCTCCACTTT CASSLVIQGSLHF